A single sample gave rise to the 10 T cell receptor beta chains below, sequenced in a study of cytomegalovirus exposure and HLA in healthy donors. The method was immunoSEQ multiplex PCR; TCRdb's version includes in-frame clones alone and lacks a portion of them. Found here are 65,000 or so clones, approximately 96% of them singletons; the top ten hold around 4.5%. The sequencing sample was made of PBMCs. These receptors were taken from a man between 18 and 29 years old in good health and CMV-seropositive.

The gene calls are TRBV7-9 and TRBJ2-5; possibly TRBD2 for D (5 bases). V lost 8 bases and J lost 1, with 17 bases in between. Germline-derived CDR1 and CDR2 are SEHNR and FQNEAQ (reference sequence). The CDR3 consists of 15 residues. The DNA of the CDR3 is TGTGCCAGCGCCCTTTATGGAGCGGCCCAAGAGACCCAGTACTTC. It specifies CASALYGAAQETQYF.

This clone was seen only a few times. CDR3 coding DNA: TGTGCCAGCAGCCCCAACCGGGACAGCCAAGAGACCCAGTACTTC. It encodes CASSPNRDSQETQYF. The genes are TRBV27 and TRBJ2-5, with TRBD1 matching 7 bases. The germline gives CDR1 MNHEY, CDR2 SMNVEV (reference sequence). The V gene end was trimmed by 6 bases and the J gene end by 1 base; junction bases not matched to a gene: 8. This CDR3 has 15 amino acids.

This chain's CDR3 is CASSPPGQGFEYGYTF. The CDR3 DNA sequence: TGTGCCAGCAGTCCCCCGGGACAGGGATTTGAGTATGGCTACACCTTC. The V gene is TRBV2, the J gene TRBJ1-2; 9 nucleotides line up with TRBD1. The CDR3 runs 16 residues. V gave up 5 bases and J gave up 5 bases; unmatched junction bases: 12. Germline V gene sequence: CDR1 SNHLY, CDR2 FYNNEI.

The rearrangement joins TRBV28 to TRBJ2-3, with D hard to call. CDR3 length: 13 amino acids. Germline lookup yields CDR1 MDHEN and CDR2 SYDVKM. V lost 6 bases and J 1 base, leaving 8 bases between the germline ends. This chain's CDR3 is CASRSSGTDTQYF. In nucleotides, the CDR3 is TGTGCCAGCAGGAGTTCCGGCACAGATACGCAGTATTTT.

The chain joins TRBV5-1 to TRBJ2-1; 7 positions match TRBD2. The germline gives CDR1 SGHRS, CDR2 YFSETQ. The CDR3 loop spans 14 amino acids. The trim removed 2 bases at V and 5 bases at J, leaving 4 bases unmatched. The CDR3, as DNA: TGCGCCAGCAGCTTTCTAGCGGAGAACAATGAGCAGTTCTTC. The encoded protein is CASSFLAENNEQFF.

The rearrangement uses TRBV14 and TRBJ1-1; 7 bases fit TRBD1. The V gene's germline CDR1 is SGHDN and CDR2 FVKESK. CDR3 length: 18 residues. Germline trimming cut 6 bases from V and 4 bases from J; bases unmatched to any gene: 20. The CDR3 DNA is TGTGCCAGCAGTGGGATGAACCGACAGGGAAAAAGGGTCACTGAAGCTTTCTTT. It specifies CASSGMNRQGKRVTEAFF.

The rearrangement joins TRBV4-1 to TRBJ2-7; D might be TRBD2 (5 bases). The CDR3 totals 14 residues. CDR1 is MGHRA and CDR2 is YSYEKL in the germline V gene. V was shortened by 2 bases and J by 3 bases, with 11 bases between the two germline ends. Here the CDR3 reads CASSQTRGSYEQYF. CDR3 nucleotide sequence: TGCGCCAGCAGCCAAACTCGAGGGAGCTACGAGCAGTACTTC.

The chain recombines TRBV15 with TRBJ2-5, with D possibly TRBD2 on 6 matching bases. Trimming took 0 bases from V and 5 from J, leaving 16 bases between them. Germline CDR1 LNHNV, CDR2 YYDKDF (reference sequence). The CDR3 consists of 16 residues. CDR3 in amino acids: CATSRDTEGVIETQYF. As DNA, the CDR3 is TGTGCCACCAGCAGAGACACGGAGGGAGTTATTGAGACCCAGTACTTC.

This chain links TRBV6-5 with TRBJ2-7; 7 bases are a match to TRBD1. This CDR3 comprises 11 residues. V trimming: 8 bases; J trimming: 4 bases; junction bases outside the gene matches: 2. The V gene's germline CDR1 is MNHEY and CDR2 SVGAGI. The CDR3 DNA reads as TGTGCCAGCGCAGGGGGATACGAGCAGTACTTC. Protein: CASAGGYEQYF.

This chain links TRBV18 with TRBJ1-1; D perhaps matches TRBD1 (5 bases). The germline gives CDR1 KGHSH, CDR2 LQKENI. The CDR3 covers 16 residues. V lost 3 bases and J lost 4, with 18 bases in between. This CDR3 reads CASSPQHSGGFTEAFF. CDR3 DNA: TGTGCCAGCTCACCCCAGCACTCCGGGGGATTCACTGAAGCTTTCTTT.